The clone carrying this T cell receptor (beta chain) was recorded a few times. No antigen is known for it. This record comes from a study of blood T cells in healthy people across ages. Notes on the study in general: It was not known whether donors were CMV positive (a possible confounder of expanded clonotype changes).

Total RNA extracted from each sample amounted to at least 6 micrograms. This CDR3 comprises 13 residues. The V gene's germline CDR1 is SGHDN and CDR2 FVKESK. V was cut by 2 bases and J by 7 bases, with 11 bases left in between. Primed by a sample-barcoded 5' primer and a J-beta primer mix, a second PCR proceeded for about 7 to 12 cycles. Template switching added a 12-random-nucleotide identifier to every cDNA molecule. Each sample provided no less than 3 million CDR3-containing paired-end reads. TCRdb analysed the 5' RACE reads with MiXCR anew, one entry per CDR3 protein. Of 1.5 million to 2 million distinct CDR3 sequences in the sample, roughly 27% were seen once.

The chain is built from TRBV14 and TRBJ1-2, with D unclear. The source material was blood. The receptor comes from a woman aged 25-40 years in good health. The CDR3 nucleotides read TGTGCCAGCAGCCAAAACCGAGCGGGTGGCTACACCTTC. Its protein product is CASSQNRAGGYTF.